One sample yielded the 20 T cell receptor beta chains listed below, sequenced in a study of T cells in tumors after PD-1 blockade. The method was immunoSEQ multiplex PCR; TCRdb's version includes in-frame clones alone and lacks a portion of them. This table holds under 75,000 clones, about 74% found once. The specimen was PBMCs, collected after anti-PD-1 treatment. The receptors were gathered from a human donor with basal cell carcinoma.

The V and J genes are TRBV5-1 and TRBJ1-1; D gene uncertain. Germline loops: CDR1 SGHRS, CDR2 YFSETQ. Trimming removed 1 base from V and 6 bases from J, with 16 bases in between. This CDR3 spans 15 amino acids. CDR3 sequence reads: CASSLREIPSPEAFF. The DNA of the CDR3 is TGCGCCAGCAGCTTGCGAGAGATTCCCTCCCCTGAAGCTTTCTTT. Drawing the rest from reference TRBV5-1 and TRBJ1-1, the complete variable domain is KAGVTQTPRYLIKTRGQQVTLSCSPISGHRSVSWYQQTPGQGLQFLFEYFSETQRNKGNFPGRFSGRQFSNSRSEMNVSTLELGDSALYLCASSLREIPSPEAFFGQGTRLTVV.

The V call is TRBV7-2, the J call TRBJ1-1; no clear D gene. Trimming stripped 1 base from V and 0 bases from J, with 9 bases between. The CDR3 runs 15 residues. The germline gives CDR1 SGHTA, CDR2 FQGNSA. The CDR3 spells CASSLEADMNTEAFF. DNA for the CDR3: TGTGCCAGCAGCTTAGAGGCAGACATGAACACTGAAGCTTTCTTT. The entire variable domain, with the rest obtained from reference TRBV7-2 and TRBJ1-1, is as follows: GAGVSQSPSNKVTEKGKDVELRCDPISGHTALYWYRQSLGQGLEFLIYFQGNSAPDKSGLPSDRFSAERTGGSVSTLTIQRTQQEDSAVYLCASSLEADMNTEAFFGQGTRLTVV.

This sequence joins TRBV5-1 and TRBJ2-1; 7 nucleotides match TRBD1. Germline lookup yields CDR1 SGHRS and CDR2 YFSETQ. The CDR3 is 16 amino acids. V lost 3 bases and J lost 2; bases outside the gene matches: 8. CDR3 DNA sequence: TGCGCCAGCAGCTCCCTCGAACAGGGGACCTACAATGAGCAGTTCTTC. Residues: CASSSLEQGTYNEQFF. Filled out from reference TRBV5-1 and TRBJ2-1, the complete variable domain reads KAGVTQTPRYLIKTRGQQVTLSCSPISGHRSVSWYQQTPGQGLQFLFEYFSETQRNKGNFPGRFSGRQFSNSRSEMNVSTLELGDSALYLCASSSLEQGTYNEQFFGPGTRLTVL.

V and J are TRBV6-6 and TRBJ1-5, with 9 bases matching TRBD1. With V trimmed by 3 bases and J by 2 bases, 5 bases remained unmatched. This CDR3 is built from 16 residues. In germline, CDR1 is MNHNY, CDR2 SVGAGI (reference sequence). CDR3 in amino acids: CASSYEQGAGNQPQHF. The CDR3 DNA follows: TGTGCCAGCAGTTATGAACAGGGGGCAGGCAATCAGCCCCAGCATTTT.

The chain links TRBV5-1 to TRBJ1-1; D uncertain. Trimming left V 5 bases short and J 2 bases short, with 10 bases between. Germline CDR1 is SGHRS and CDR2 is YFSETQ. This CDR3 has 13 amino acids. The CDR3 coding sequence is TGCGCCAGCAGAACGCAGTCAAACACTGAAGCTTTCTTT. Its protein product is CASRTQSNTEAFF.

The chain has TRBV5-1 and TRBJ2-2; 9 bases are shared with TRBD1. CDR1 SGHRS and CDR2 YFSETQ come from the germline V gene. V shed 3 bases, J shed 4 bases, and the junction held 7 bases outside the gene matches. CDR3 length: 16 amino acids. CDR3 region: CASSSAGTGSTGELFF. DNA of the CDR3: TGCGCCAGCAGCTCCGCCGGGACAGGGAGCACCGGGGAGCTGTTTTTT. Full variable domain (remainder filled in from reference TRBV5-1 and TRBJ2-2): KAGVTQTPRYLIKTRGQQVTLSCSPISGHRSVSWYQQTPGQGLQFLFEYFSETQRNKGNFPGRFSGRQFSNSRSEMNVSTLELGDSALYLCASSSAGTGSTGELFFGEGSRLTVL.

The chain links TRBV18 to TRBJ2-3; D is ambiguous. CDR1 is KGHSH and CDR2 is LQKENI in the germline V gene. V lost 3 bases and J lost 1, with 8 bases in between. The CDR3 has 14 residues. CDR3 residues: CASSPPDGTDTQYF. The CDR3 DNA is TGTGCCAGCTCACCTCCCGACGGCACAGATACGCAGTATTTT.

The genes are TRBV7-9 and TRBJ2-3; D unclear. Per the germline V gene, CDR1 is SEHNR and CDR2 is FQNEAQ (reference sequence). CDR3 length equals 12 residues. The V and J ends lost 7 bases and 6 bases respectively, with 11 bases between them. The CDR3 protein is CASKTLGDTQYF. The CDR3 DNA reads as TGTGCCAGCAAAACCTTGGGGGATACGCAGTATTTT.

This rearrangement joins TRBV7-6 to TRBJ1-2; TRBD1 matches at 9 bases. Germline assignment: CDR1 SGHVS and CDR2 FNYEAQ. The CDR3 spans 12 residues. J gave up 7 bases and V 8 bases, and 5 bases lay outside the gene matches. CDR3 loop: CASGETGGGYTF. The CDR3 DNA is TGTGCCAGCGGGGAGACAGGGGGTGGCTACACCTTC.

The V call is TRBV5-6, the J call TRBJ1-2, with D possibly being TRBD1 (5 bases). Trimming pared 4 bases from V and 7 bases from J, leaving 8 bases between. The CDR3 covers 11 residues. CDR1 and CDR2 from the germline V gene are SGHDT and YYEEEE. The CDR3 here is CASSLGTGYTF. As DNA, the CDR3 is TGTGCCAGCAGCCTGGGGACTGGCTACACCTTC.

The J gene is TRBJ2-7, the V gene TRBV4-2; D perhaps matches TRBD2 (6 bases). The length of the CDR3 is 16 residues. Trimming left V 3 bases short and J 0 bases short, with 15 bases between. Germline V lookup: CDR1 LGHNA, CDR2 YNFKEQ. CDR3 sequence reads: CASSQPGTAFSYEQYF. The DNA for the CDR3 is TGTGCCAGCAGCCAGCCTGGGACTGCATTCTCCTACGAGCAGTACTTC.

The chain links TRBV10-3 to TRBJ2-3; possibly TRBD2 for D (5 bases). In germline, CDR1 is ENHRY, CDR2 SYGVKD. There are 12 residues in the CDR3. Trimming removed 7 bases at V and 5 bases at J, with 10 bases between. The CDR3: CAIMRDLDTQYF. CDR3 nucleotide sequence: TGTGCCATCATGAGGGATTTAGATACGCAGTATTTT.

The DNA for the CDR3 is TGTGCCAGCAGCTCTGGACTAGCGGGGCGCCCAGATACGCAGTATTTT. Translated: CASSSGLAGRPDTQYF. The chain is built from TRBV14 and TRBJ2-3, with 12 nucleotides matching TRBD2. Germline trimming cut 5 bases from V and 4 bases from J; bases unmatched to any gene: 7. The V gene's germline CDR1 is SGHDN and CDR2 FVKESK. This CDR3 contains 16 residues.

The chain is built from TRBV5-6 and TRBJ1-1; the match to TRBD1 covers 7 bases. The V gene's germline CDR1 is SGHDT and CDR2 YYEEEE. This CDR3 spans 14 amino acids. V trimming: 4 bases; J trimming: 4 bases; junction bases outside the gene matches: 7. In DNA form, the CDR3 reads TGTGCCAGCAGCCGAGACAGGGACATCACTGAAGCTTTCTTT. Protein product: CASSRDRDITEAFF.

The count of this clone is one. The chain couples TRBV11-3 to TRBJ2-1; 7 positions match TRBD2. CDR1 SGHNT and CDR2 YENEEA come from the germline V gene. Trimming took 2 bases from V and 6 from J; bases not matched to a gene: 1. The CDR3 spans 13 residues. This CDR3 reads CASSLSGGNEQFF. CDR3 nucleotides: TGTGCCAGCAGCTTATCGGGGGGCAATGAGCAGTTCTTC.

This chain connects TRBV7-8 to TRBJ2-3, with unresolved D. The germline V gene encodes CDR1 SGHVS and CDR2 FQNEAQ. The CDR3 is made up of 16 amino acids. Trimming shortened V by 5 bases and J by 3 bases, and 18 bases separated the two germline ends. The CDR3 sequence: CASSITSELRTDTQYF. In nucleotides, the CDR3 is TGTGCCAGCAGCATCACCTCAGAGTTGAGGACAGATACGCAGTATTTT.

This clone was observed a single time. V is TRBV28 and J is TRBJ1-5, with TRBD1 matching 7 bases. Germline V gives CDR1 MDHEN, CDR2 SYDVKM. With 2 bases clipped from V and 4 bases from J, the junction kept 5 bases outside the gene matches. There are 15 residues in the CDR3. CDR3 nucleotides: TGTGCCAGCAGTTTACCCGGGACAGATAATCAGCCCCAGCATTTT. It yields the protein CASSLPGTDNQPQHF.

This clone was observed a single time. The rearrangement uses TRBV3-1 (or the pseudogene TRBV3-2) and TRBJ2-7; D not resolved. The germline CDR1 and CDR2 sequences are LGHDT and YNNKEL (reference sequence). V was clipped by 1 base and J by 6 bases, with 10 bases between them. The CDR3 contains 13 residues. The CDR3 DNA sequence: TGTGCCAGCAGCCAAGGCGGCGTTCCCGAGCAGTACTTC. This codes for CASSQGGVPEQYF.

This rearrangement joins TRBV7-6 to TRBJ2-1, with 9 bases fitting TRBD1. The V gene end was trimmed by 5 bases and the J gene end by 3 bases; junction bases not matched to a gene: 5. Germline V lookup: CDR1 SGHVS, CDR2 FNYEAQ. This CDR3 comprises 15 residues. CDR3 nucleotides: TGTGCCAGCAGCCTTACAGGGGGCTACTACAATGAGCAGTTCTTC. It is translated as CASSLTGGYYNEQFF. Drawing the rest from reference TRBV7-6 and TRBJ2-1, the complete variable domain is GAGVSQSPRYKVTKRGQDVALRCDPISGHVSLYWYRQALGQGPEFLTYFNYEAQQDKSGLPNDRFSAERPEGSISTLTIQRTEQRDSAMYRCASSLTGGYYNEQFFGPGTRLTVL.

The CDR3 DNA is TGTGCCAGCAGTGGGGCAGGGGGCGCCTGGAGCGGCTACACCTTC. Its translation: CASSGAGGAWSGYTF. The J gene is TRBJ1-2, the V gene TRBV27; 8 bases fit TRBD1. The CDR3 consists of 15 residues. The V and J ends lost 5 bases and 8 bases, in that order; junction bases with no gene match: 13. From germline, CDR1 is MNHEY and CDR2 SMNVEV (reference sequence).